What follows is one T cell receptor (beta chain) and its context. The sample belongs to a study of blood T cell repertoires in COVID-19. Study details: The United States, Italy and Spain supplied acute and convalescent COVID-19 samples. Nucleic acid was either cDNA or gDNA, and it came from T cells, B-cell-depleted T cells, or PBMCs.

Repertoires were generated with immunoSEQ multiplex PCR, while TCRdb's copy carries only in-frame clones and drops some. The repertoire has approximately 220,000 clones, about 80% of them found once; the top ten carry approximately 4%. The CDR3 loop spans 16 amino acids. Germline V gives CDR1 LGHDT, CDR2 YNNKEL (reference sequence). V gave up 0 bases and J gave up 9 bases; unmatched junction bases: 6. The genes are TRBV3-1 (or the pseudogene TRBV3-2) and TRBJ2-4; 12 positions agree with TRBD2. Specimen: PBMCs or T cells enriched from blood (not recorded which). This TCR was recovered from a middle-aged woman who had been exposed to COVID-19. DNA for the CDR3: TGTGCCAGCAGCCAAGATCTAGCGGGGGGGACGGGCATTCAGTACTTC. Encoded protein: CASSQDLAGGTGIQYF.